Following are 2 T cell receptor beta chains from one sample sequenced in a study of CD8+ T cells in alopecia areata. Sequencing relied on a cDNA template that was reverse transcribed from extracted RNA. Sequenced by immunoSEQ multiplex PCR; TCRdb stores in-frame clones only, minus some. The table lists about 190,000 clones, 50% to 60% of them singletons. Treatment indicated: oral pan-JAK inhibitor, 5-10 mg twice daily. Sequenced here: CD4+ T cells sorted from blood, sampled at week 4, from a patient treated with tofacitinib. Every receptor here comes from a human donor with alopecia areata.

This clone was observed once. The V gene is TRBV30, the J gene TRBJ1-5, with TRBD1 as a possible D gene (5 bases). The CDR3 length is 14 residues. V lost 1 base and J 9 bases, leaving 16 bases between the germline ends. From germline, CDR1 is GTSNPN and CDR2 SVGIG (reference sequence). This CDR3 reads CAWSAKQGLRPQHF. The CDR3 region has the DNA TGTGCCTGGAGTGCGAAGCAGGGTCTCCGGCCCCAGCATTTT.

The gene calls are TRBV29-1 and TRBJ2-3; TRBD2 aligns across 9 bases. CDR3 length: 16 amino acids. CDR1 is SQVTM and CDR2 is ANQGSEA in the germline V gene. V was pared by 6 bases and J by 1 base, with 11 bases of the junction left unmatched. The DNA of the CDR3 is TGCAGCGTCGGGAGTTCCGAGCGGGAGGGCACAGATACGCAGTATTTT. The encoded protein is CSVGSSEREGTDTQYF.